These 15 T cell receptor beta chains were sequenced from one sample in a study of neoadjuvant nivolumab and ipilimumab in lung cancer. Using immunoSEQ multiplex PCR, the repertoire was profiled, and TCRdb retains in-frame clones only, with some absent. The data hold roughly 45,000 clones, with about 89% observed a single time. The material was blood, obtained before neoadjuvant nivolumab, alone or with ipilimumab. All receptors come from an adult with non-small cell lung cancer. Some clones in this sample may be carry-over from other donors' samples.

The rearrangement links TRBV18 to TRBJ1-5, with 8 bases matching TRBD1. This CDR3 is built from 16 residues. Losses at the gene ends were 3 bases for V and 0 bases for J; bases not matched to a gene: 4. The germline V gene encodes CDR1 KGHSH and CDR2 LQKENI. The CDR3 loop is CASSPRQGHSNQPQHF. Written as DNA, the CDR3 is TGTGCCAGCTCACCGAGACAGGGGCATAGCAATCAGCCCCAGCATTTT.

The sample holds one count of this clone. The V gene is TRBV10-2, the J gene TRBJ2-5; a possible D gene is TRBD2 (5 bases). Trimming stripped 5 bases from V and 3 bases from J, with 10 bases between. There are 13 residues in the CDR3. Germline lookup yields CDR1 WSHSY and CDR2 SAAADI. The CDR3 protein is CASSSLREETQYF. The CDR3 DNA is TGCGCCAGCAGTTCGTTGCGGGAAGAGACCCAGTACTTC.

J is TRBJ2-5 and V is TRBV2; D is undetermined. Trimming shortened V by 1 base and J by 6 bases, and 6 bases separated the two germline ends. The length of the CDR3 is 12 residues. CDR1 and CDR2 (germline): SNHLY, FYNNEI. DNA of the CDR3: TGTGCCAGCAGTGAAGGGTCTAAGACCCAGTACTTC. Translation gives CASSEGSKTQYF. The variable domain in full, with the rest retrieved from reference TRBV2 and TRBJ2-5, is EPEVTQTPSHQVTQMGQEVILRCVPISNHLYFYWYRQILGQKVEFLVSFYNNEISEKSEIFDDQFSVERPDGSNFTLKIRSTKLEDSAMYFCASSEGSKTQYFGPGTRLLVL.

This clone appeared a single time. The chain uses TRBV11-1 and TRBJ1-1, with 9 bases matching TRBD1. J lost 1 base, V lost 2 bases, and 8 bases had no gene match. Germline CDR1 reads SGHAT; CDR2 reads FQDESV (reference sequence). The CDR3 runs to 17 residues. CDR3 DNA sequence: TGTGCCAGCAGCTTAAGACTACAGGGGGCGAGGAACACTGAAGCTTTCTTT. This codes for CASSLRLQGARNTEAFF.

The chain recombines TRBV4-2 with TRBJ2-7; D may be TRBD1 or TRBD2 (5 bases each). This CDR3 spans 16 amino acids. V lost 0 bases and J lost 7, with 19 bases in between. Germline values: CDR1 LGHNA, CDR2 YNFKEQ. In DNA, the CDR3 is TGTGCCAGCAGCCAAGAACCTATTGGGGCGGGTGGTGAGCAGTACTTC. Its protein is CASSQEPIGAGGEQYF.

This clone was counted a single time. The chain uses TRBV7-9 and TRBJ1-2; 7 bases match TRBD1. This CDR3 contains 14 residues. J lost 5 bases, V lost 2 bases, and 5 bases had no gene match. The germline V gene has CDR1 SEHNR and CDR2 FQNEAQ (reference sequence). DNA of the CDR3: TGTGCCAGCAGCTTAACCCAGACAGGGTATGGCTACACCTTC. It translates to CASSLTQTGYGYTF. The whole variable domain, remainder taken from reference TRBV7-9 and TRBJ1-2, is DTGVSQNPRHKITKRGQNVTFRCDPISEHNRLYWYRQTLGQGPEFLTYFQNEAQLEKSRLLSDRFSAERPKGSFSTLEIQRTEQGDSAMYLCASSLTQTGYGYTFGSGTRLTVV.

CDR3 in DNA: TGTGCCTGGGCCTCGGGACTAGCGGGAATCGACGCCGGGGAGCTGTTTTTT. This translates into CAWASGLAGIDAGELFF. This chain joins TRBV30 and TRBJ2-2, with TRBD2 identical over 13 bases. This CDR3 region has 17 residues. Losses at the gene ends were 5 bases for V and 6 bases for J; bases not matched to a gene: 12. From germline, CDR1 is GTSNPN and CDR2 SVGIG (reference sequence).

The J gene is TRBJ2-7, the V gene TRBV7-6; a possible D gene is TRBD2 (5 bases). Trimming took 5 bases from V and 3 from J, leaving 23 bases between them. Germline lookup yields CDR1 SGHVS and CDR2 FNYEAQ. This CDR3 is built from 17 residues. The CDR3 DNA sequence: TGTGCCAGCAGCGCCTCGGTTGTGTTGTCGGGGTACTACGAGCAGTACTTC. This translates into CASSASVVLSGYYEQYF.

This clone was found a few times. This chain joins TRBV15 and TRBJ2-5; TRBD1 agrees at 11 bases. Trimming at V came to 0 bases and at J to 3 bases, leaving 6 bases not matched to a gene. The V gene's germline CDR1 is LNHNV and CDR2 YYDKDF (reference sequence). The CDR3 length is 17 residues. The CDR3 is CATSRDQWTGGEETQYF. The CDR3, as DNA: TGTGCCACCAGCAGAGATCAGTGGACAGGGGGCGAAGAGACCCAGTACTTC.

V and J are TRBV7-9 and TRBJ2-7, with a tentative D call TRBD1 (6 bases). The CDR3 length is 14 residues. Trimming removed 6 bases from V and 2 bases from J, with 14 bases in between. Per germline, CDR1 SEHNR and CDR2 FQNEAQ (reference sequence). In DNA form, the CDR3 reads TGTGCCAGCAGAACAATACAGGGTCCCTACGAGCAGTACTTC. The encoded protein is CASRTIQGPYEQYF.

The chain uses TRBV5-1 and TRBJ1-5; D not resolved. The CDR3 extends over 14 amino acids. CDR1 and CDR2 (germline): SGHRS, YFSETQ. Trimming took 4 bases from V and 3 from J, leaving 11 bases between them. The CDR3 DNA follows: TGCGCCAGCAGCAGTGACAAACCCAATCAGCCCCAGCATTTT. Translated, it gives CASSSDKPNQPQHF.

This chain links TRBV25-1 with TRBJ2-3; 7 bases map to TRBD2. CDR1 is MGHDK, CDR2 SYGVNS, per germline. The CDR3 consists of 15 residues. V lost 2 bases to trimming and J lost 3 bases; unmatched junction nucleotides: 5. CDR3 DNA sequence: TGTGCCAGCAGTGAAATTGCGGGAGATACAGATACGCAGTATTTT. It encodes CASSEIAGDTDTQYF.

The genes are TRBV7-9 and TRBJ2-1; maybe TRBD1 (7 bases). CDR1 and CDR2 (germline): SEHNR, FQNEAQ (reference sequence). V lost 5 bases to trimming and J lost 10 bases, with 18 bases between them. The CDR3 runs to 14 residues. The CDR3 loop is CASSPIRQGGEQFF. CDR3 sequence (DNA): TGTGCCAGCAGCCCAATCCGCCAGGGGGGCGAGCAGTTCTTC.

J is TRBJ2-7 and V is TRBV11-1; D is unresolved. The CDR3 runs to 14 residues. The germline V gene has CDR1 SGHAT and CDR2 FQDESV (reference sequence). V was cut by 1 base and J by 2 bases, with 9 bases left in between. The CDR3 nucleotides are TGTGCCAGCAGCTTAGAGGGATTCGCCTACGAGCAGTACTTC. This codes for CASSLEGFAYEQYF.

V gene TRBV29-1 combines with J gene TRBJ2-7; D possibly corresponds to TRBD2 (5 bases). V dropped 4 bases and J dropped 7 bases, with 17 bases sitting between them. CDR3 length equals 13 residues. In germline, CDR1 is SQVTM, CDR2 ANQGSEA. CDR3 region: CSVVVVRSGEQYF. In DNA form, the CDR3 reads TGCAGCGTTGTAGTAGTGCGATCGGGGGAGCAGTACTTC.